The rows below give T cell receptor beta chains drawn from one sample of a study of T cell responses to AZD1222 COVID-19 vaccine. Repertoires were generated with immunoSEQ multiplex PCR, while TCRdb's copy carries only in-frame clones and drops some. The table lists around 25,000 clones, roughly 87% of them singletons. The sample here was peripheral blood, taken 28 days after the second AZD1222 dose. Source of these receptors: an adult who received the AZD1222 COVID-19 vaccine. The CDR3 runs from the conserved cysteine through the conserved F or W. The D gene is left open where the match is weak. The size field is filled for only some rows; it gives once, few, many or a size class.

J,size,V,D,CDR3,DNA
TRBJ1-1,-,TRBV5-1,TRBD1,CASSPRQGLNTEAFF,TGCGCCAGCAGCCCCCGACAGGGATTGAACACTGAAGCTTTCTTT
TRBJ2-3,once,TRBV5-1,TRBD2,CASSLVSGRADTQYF,TGCGCCAGCAGCTTGGTGAGCGGGAGGGCAGATACGCAGTATTTT
TRBJ1-1,-,TRBV27,-,CASSLWAARGTEAFF,TGTGCCAGCAGTTTATGGGCAGCCCGGGGGACTGAAGCTTTCTTT
TRBJ2-1,-,TRBV2,-,CASSEVRDNEQFF,TGTGCCAGCAGTGAAGTCCGGGACAATGAGCAGTTCTTC
TRBJ2-3,-,TRBV28,-,CASSFSGDTQYF,TGTGCCAGCAGTTTTTCCGGAGATACGCAGTATTTT
TRBJ2-1,-,TRBV10-3,-,CAISMVGDNEQFF,TGTGCCATCAGTATGGTGGGGGACAATGAGCAGTTCTTC
TRBJ2-2,-,TRBV2,-,CASSPGVGTGELFF,TGTGCCAGCAGTCCAGGGGTGGGCACCGGGGAGCTGTTTTTT
TRBJ1-3,-,TRBV5-6,-,CASSLRGVSSGNTIYF,TGTGCCAGCAGCTTGAGGGGGGTTTCCTCTGGAAACACCATATATTTT
TRBJ2-7,-,TRBV5-6,TRBD2,CASTLAGWREQYF,TGTGCCAGCACCTTAGCGGGATGGCGCGAGCAGTACTTC
TRBJ2-3,-,TRBV28,TRBD2,CASSLIREGTDTQYF,TGTGCCAGCAGTTTAATACGGGAGGGCACAGATACGCAGTATTTT
TRBJ1-1,-,TRBV5-4,-,CASTPWQGSTEAFF,TGTGCCAGCACCCCGTGGCAGGGAAGCACTGAAGCTTTCTTT
TRBJ2-3,-,TRBV3-1/TRBV3-2,TRBD1,CASSPPGQGASRGQYF,TGTGCCAGCAGCCCTCCCGGACAGGGGGCCTCGCGTGGGCAGTATTTT
TRBJ1-4,few,TRBV19,-,CASSPRGNEKLFF,TGTGCCAGTAGTCCTCGAGGTAATGAAAAACTGTTTTTT
TRBJ2-2,-,TRBV5-1,-,CASSFPGYTGELFF,TGCGCCAGCAGCTTTCCCGGATACACCGGGGAGCTGTTTTTT
TRBJ1-5,-,TRBV18,-,CASSPQGHSNQPQHF,TGTGCCAGCTCACCCCAGGGACATAGCAATCAGCCCCAGCATTTT
TRBJ2-2,-,TRBV30,TRBD2,CAWSVVALAGASGELFF,TGTGCCTGGAGTGTAGTAGCGCTAGCGGGAGCGTCGGGGGAGCTGTTTTTT
TRBJ2-7,-,TRBV7-2,-,CASSPPDRYYEQYF,TGTGCCAGCAGCCCACCGGACAGATACTACGAGCAGTACTTC
TRBJ2-1,-,TRBV7-2,TRBD2,CASSLVHDPGLAGLEQFF,TGTGCCAGCAGCTTAGTCCATGACCCGGGACTAGCGGGATTGGAGCAGTTCTTC
TRBJ2-6,few,TRBV11-1,-,CASSLRGSGANVLTF,TGTGCCAGCAGCTTAAGGGGTTCTGGGGCCAACGTCCTGACTTTC
TRBJ1-5,-,TRBV12-3/TRBV12-4,-,CASSIDSNQPQHF,TGTGCCAGCAGTATAGACAGCAATCAGCCCCAGCATTTT
TRBJ1-6,-,TRBV4-1,-,CASSQDPGLGNSPLHF,TGCGCCAGCAGCCAAGATCCCGGTTTGGGGAATTCACCCCTCCACTTT
TRBJ1-1,-,TRBV5-6,-,CASSLGMNTEAFF,TGTGCCAGCAGCTTGGGGATGAACACTGAAGCTTTCTTT
TRBJ2-7,few,TRBV28,TRBD2,CASSPFPRRLAGTYEQYF,TGTGCCAGCAGCCCGTTCCCCCGCCGCCTAGCGGGAACCTACGAGCAGTACTTC
TRBJ1-2,-,TRBV4-1,TRBD1,CASSYRPGQGANYGYTF,TGCGCCAGCAGCTACAGACCGGGACAGGGGGCTAACTATGGCTACACCTTC
TRBJ2-5,-,TRBV7-9,-,CASSLGGLQETQYF,TGTGCCAGCAGCTTGGGAGGACTCCAAGAGACCCAGTACTTC
TRBJ1-1,once,TRBV28,-,CASENTEAFF,TGTGCCAGTGAGAACACTGAAGCTTTCTTT
TRBJ2-7,-,TRBV28,-,CASISGQKSTYEQYF,TGTGCCAGCATAAGCGGGCAGAAAAGCACCTACGAGCAGTACTTC
TRBJ2-7,-,TRBV7-3,-,CASSLNRNYEQYF,TGTGCCAGCAGCTTAAACAGGAACTACGAGCAGTACTTC
TRBJ1-2,-,TRBV13,-,CASVLDPGGLSYGYTF,TGTGCCAGCGTACTCGACCCGGGGGGATTAAGCTATGGCTACACCTTC
TRBJ1-5,once,TRBV6-5,-,CASSAPNQPQHF,TGTGCCAGTTCGGCCCCCAATCAGCCCCAGCATTTT
TRBJ1-1,-,TRBV19,-,CASSIGNLNTEAFF,TGTGCCAGTAGTATAGGAAACTTGAACACTGAAGCTTTCTTT
TRBJ2-7,-,TRBV7-2,-,CASSLRLYEQYF,TGTGCCAGCAGCTTGCGACTCTACGAGCAGTACTTC
TRBJ2-2,-,TRBV19,-,CASSIRGGELFF,TGTGCCAGTAGTATAAGAGGCGGGGAGCTGTTTTTT
TRBJ2-1,-,TRBV7-8,TRBD2,CASSQPGLAGGPSYNEQFF,TGTGCCAGCAGTCAGCCGGGACTAGCGGGAGGGCCCTCCTACAATGAGCAGTTCTTC
TRBJ1-2,-,TRBV10-3,TRBD1,CAIRRDSSYGYTF,TGTGCCATCAGAAGGGACAGTTCTTATGGCTACACCTTC
TRBJ1-5,once,TRBV18,-,CASSPSGPDQPQHF,TGTGCCAGCTCACCCTCGGGACCCGATCAGCCCCAGCATTTT
TRBJ2-5,-,TRBV7-2,-,CASSFTQAETQYF,TGTGCCAGCAGCTTCACTCAGGCGGAGACCCAGTACTTC
TRBJ2-2,-,TRBV12-3/TRBV12-4,-,CASSLSNTGELFF,TGTGCCAGCAGTTTATCAAACACCGGGGAGCTGTTTTTT
TRBJ2-2,few,TRBV7-3,-,CASSTFGGAETGELFF,TGTGCCAGCAGCACCTTTGGGGGAGCGGAAACCGGGGAGCTGTTTTTT
TRBJ1-1,-,TRBV23-1,-,CASSHPTQNTEAFF,TGCGCCAGCAGTCATCCGACACAGAACACTGAAGCTTTCTTT
TRBJ1-1,few,TRBV13,TRBD1,CASSFWTGGDTEAFF,TGTGCCAGCAGCTTTTGGACAGGGGGGGACACTGAAGCTTTCTTT
TRBJ2-3,-,TRBV2,-,CARATENTDTQYF,TGTGCCAGGGCCACTGAGAACACAGATACGCAGTATTTT
TRBJ1-3,-,TRBV12-3/TRBV12-4,TRBD1,CASRPGQVNTIYF,TGTGCCAGCAGACCAGGACAGGTTAACACCATATATTTT
TRBJ2-7,-,TRBV6-5,TRBD2,CASSSPHSGNHEQYF,TGTGCCAGCAGTTCTCCCCATAGCGGGAACCACGAGCAGTACTTC
TRBJ1-5,-,TRBV19,TRBD1,CASSTAGQGAQPQHF,TGTGCCAGTAGCACCGCGGGACAGGGCGCGCAGCCCCAGCATTTT
TRBJ2-7,-,TRBV5-4,TRBD1,CASSRGGQGSYEQYF,TGTGCCAGCAGCAGGGGGGGACAGGGGAGTTACGAGCAGTACTTC
TRBJ2-7,medium-sized,TRBV6-5,-,CASVGGVYEQYF,TGTGCCAGCGTCGGCGGGGTCTACGAGCAGTACTTC
TRBJ2-7,-,TRBV27,TRBD2,CASKLSTSGTYEQYF,TGTGCCAGCAAGTTATCGACTAGCGGAACCTACGAGCAGTACTTC
TRBJ1-6,once,TRBV27,-,CATGPNSPLHF,TGTGCCACGGGGCCCAATTCACCCCTCCACTTT
TRBJ2-5,once,TRBV5-3,TRBD1,CARSLQGDQETQYF,TGTGCCAGAAGCTTGCAGGGGGACCAAGAGACCCAGTACTTC
TRBJ2-1,-,TRBV11-3,-,CASSLAGTTDNEQFF,TGTGCCAGCAGCCTCGCTGGCACCACGGACAATGAGCAGTTCTTC
TRBJ2-3,-,TRBV4-3,-,CASSQGGGRGPDTQYF,TGCGCCAGCAGCCAAGGTGGGGGGCGCGGGCCAGATACGCAGTATTTT
TRBJ2-5,once,TRBV11-3,-,CASSLEVGETQYF,TGTGCCAGCAGCTTAGAGGTGGGAGAGACCCAGTACTTC
TRBJ1-1,-,TRBV7-9,TRBD1,CASSPREGASEAFF,TGTGCCAGCAGTCCGCGGGAGGGGGCCTCTGAAGCTTTCTTT
TRBJ2-6,-,TRBV7-7,-,CASSPGPGANVLTF,TGTGCTAGCAGCCCAGGGCCCGGGGCCAACGTCCTGACTTTC
TRBJ2-2,-,TRBV6-2/TRBV6-3,TRBD2,CASSAWTSGKTGELFF,TGTGCCAGCAGTGCCTGGACTAGCGGGAAGACCGGGGAGCTGTTTTTT
TRBJ2-7,-,TRBV28,-,CASRPARILSEQYF,TGTGCCAGCAGGCCGGCCAGGATCCTAAGCGAGCAGTACTTC
TRBJ2-6,-,TRBV6-5,-,CASSYAGSGANVLTF,TGTGCCAGCAGTTACGCAGGTTCAGGGGCCAACGTCCTGACTTTC